The source of this T cell receptor beta chain is a study of control samples from healthy donors and cancer patients. Clones were read by immunoSEQ multiplex PCR, and TCRdb kept only the in-frame ones, dropping some. The table includes 78,000 or so clones, more than 70% detected once. CDR3 length: 14 amino acids. Germline CDR1 and CDR2: SNHLY and FYNNEI. The V gene end was trimmed by 11 bases and the J gene end by 5 bases; junction bases not matched to a gene: 12. Sequenced input: blood. The chain employs TRBV2 and TRBJ1-1; TRBD1 matches at 9 bases. This receptor was obtained from a woman aged 50 to 65 in good health. CDR3 region: CAGQPGTGSTEAFF. As DNA, the CDR3 is TGTGCCGGACAACCCGGGACAGGGAGTACTGAAGCTTTCTTT.